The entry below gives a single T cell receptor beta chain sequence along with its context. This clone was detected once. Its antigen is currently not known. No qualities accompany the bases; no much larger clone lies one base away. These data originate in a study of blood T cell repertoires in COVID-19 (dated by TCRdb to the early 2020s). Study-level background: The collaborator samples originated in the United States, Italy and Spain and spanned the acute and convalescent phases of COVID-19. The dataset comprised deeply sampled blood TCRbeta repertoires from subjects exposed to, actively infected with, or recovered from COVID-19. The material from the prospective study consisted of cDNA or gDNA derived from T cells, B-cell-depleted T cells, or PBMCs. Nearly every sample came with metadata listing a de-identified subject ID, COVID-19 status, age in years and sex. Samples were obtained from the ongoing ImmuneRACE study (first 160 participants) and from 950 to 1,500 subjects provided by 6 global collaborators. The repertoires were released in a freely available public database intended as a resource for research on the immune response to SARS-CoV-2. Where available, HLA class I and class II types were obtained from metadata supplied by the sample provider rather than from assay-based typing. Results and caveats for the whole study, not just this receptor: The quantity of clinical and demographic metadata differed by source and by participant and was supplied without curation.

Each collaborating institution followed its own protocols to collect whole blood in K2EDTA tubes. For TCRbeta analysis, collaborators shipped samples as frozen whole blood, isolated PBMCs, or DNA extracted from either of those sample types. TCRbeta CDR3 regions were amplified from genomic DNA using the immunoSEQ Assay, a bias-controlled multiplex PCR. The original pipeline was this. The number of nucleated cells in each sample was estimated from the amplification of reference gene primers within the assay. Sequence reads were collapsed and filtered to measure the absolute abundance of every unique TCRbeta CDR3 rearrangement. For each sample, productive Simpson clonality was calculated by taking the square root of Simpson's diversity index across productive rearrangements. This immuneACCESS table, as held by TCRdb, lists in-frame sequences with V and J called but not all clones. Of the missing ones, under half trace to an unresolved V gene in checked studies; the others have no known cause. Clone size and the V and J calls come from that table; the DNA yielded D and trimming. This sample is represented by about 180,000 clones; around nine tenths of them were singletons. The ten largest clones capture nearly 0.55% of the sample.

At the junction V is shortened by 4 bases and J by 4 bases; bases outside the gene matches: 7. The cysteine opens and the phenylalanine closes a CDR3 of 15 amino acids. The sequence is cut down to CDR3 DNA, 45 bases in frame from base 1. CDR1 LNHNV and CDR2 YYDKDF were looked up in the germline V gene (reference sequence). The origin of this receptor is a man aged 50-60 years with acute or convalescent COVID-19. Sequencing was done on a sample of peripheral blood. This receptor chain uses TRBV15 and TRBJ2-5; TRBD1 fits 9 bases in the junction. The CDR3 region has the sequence CATSTGTGSGETQYF. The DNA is TGTGCCACCAGCACCGGGACAGGGAGTGGAGAGACCCAGTACTTC.